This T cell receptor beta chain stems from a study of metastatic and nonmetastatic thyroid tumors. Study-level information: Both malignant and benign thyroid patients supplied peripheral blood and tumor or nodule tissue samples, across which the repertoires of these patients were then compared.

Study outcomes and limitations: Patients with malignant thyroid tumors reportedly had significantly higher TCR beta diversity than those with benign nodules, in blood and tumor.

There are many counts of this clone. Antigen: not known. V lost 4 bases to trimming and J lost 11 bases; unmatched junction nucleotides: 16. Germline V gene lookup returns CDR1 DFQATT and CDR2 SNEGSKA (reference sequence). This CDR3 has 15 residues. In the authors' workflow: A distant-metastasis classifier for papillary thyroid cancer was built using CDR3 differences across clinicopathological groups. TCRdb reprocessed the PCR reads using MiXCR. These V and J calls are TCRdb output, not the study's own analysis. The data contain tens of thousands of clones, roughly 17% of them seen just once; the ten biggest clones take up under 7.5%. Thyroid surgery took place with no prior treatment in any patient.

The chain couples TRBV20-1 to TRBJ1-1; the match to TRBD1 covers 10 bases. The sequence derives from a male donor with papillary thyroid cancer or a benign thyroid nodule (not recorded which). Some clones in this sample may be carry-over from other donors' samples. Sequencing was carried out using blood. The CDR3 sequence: CSATRGDRGPLIAFF. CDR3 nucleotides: TGCAGTGCTACAAGAGGGGACAGGGGACCCCTAATCGCTTTCTTT.